Listed below are T cell receptor beta chains from one sample, sequenced in a study of blood T cell repertoires in COVID-19. Libraries were prepared by immunoSEQ multiplex PCR; TCRdb keeps only in-frame clonotypes and omits some of them. The sample lists 200,000 to 250,000 clones, about 84% occurring once. The sequenced material came from PBMCs or T cells enriched from blood (not recorded which). Receptor source: a man younger than 40 with acute COVID-19. CDR3s include the opening cysteine and the closing phenylalanine or tryptophan. D genes are given only for firm matches. Some rows have no size entry. The others give once, few or many, or a class for an expanded clone.

v_call	j_call	clone_size	d_call	cdr3_nt	cdr3_aa
TRBV10-1	TRBJ2-7	.	.	TGCGCCAGACCAGCAGGGAAAAACTTTACCCTCCTTTACGAGCAGTACTTC	CARPAGKNFTLLYEQYF
TRBV11-2	TRBJ2-1	.	TRBD2	TGTGCCAGCAGCTTACTAGCGGGGGGTGGTAATGAGCAGTTCTTC	CASSLLAGGGNEQFF
TRBV5-1	TRBJ2-1	.	TRBD2	TGCGCCAGCAGCCTTAGCGGGGGGGATAACAATGAGCAGTTCTTC	CASSLSGGDNNEQFF
TRBV6-6	TRBJ1-3	.	TRBD1	TGTGCCAGCAGTCGAACACTCAACAGGGGGAGTAACGATCCGCGAACCTCTGGAAACACCATATATTTT	CASSRTLNRGSNDPRTSGNTIYF
TRBV5-4	TRBJ1-5	.	.	TGTGCCAGCAGCCTGAGGGGGGGAGATCAGCCCCAGCATTTT	CASSLRGGDQPQHF
TRBV24-1	TRBJ2-2	few	.	TGTGCCACCAGTGATGAACAGGGTTCACGCACCGGGGAGCTGTTTTTT	CATSDEQGSRTGELFF
TRBV11-2	TRBJ1-1	once	.	TGTGCCAGCAGCTTAGGGTTACAGGGTTTCTTGGCTGAAGCTTTCTTT	CASSLGLQGFLAEAFF
TRBV30	TRBJ2-7	.	.	TGTGCCTGGGAAATATACAGGGGACTTGGGGAGCAGTACTTC	CAWEIYRGLGEQYF
TRBV7-9	TRBJ2-3	.	TRBD2	TGTGCCAGCAGCTTAGCGCTAGCGGGGGAGATCACAGATACGCAGTATTTT	CASSLALAGEITDTQYF
TRBV11-3	TRBJ2-3	.	TRBD2	TGTGCCAGCAGCCCTAGCGGGGGGAGATCAGATACGCAGTATTTT	CASSPSGGRSDTQYF
TRBV11-2	TRBJ2-2	.	.	TGTGCCAGCAGCTTAGTGTACAGGGAACTCACCGGGGAGCTGTTTTTT	CASSLVYRELTGELFF
TRBV2	TRBJ2-7	.	TRBD2	TGTGCCGCCACCGGGACTAGCGGTTCCTACGAGCAGTACTTC	CAATGTSGSYEQYF
TRBV12-5	TRBJ2-3	.	.	TGTGCTAGTGGTTTGGCCCTTCGGGACAGACTAGGCACAGATACGCAGTATTTT	CASGLALRDRLGTDTQYF
TRBV12-3/TRBV12-4	TRBJ1-1	.	TRBD1	TGTGCCAGCAGCCGGACAGGGAACGAAGCTTTCTTT	CASSRTGNEAFF
TRBV5-1	TRBJ1-4	.	.	TGCGCCAGCAGGGCACCGGGAGGTAAGGGAGAAAAACTGTTTTTT	CASRAPGGKGEKLFF
TRBV5-1	TRBJ1-1	few	.	TGCGCCAGCAGCGTACAGGGTGGGAACACTGAAGCTTTCTTT	CASSVQGGNTEAFF
TRBV25-1	TRBJ1-4	.	TRBD1	TGTGCCAGCAGGGGACAGGGGTGGAATGAAAAACTGTTTTTT	CASRGQGWNEKLFF
TRBV11-2	TRBJ2-1	few	.	TGTGCCAGCAGCCCCCAGACAGCCCAGAGCTCCTACAATGAGCAGTTCTTC	CASSPQTAQSSYNEQFF
TRBV7-9	TRBJ2-5	.	TRBD1	TGTGCCAGCAGCCCACGCCGGAATATGGACAGGCAAGAGACCCAGTACTTC	CASSPRRNMDRQETQYF
TRBV11-2	TRBJ1-1	.	TRBD1	TGTGCCAGAGTACCGGGACAGGCTAAGAACACTGAAGCTTTCTTT	CARVPGQAKNTEAFF
TRBV12-3/TRBV12-4	TRBJ2-5	.	.	TGTGCCAGCAGTTTGGCCCCGAAGGAGACCCAGTACTTC	CASSLAPKETQYF
TRBV4-1	TRBJ1-4	.	.	TGCGCCAGCAGCCAAAGACAGGATGAAAAACTGTTTTTT	CASSQRQDEKLFF
TRBV10-1	TRBJ2-3	.	TRBD1	TGCGCCAGCAGTGCGGGACAGGGTGGCGTTCTCACAGATACGCAGTATTTT	CASSAGQGGVLTDTQYF
TRBV9	TRBJ2-7	once	.	TGTGCCAGCAGCTTCGGGACTCAATACGAGCAGTACTTC	CASSFGTQYEQYF
TRBV2	TRBJ1-2	once	.	TGTGCCAGCCCGTCCCCGAAGTTGGGAGGGTATGGCTACACCTTC	CASPSPKLGGYGYTF
TRBV3-1/TRBV3-2	TRBJ1-1	.	.	TGTGCCAGCAGCCCCCTTGCCGGAGGGGCGGTGAACACTGAAGCTTTCTTT	CASSPLAGGAVNTEAFF
TRBV9	TRBJ2-7	.	.	TGTGCCAGCAGCCCAACCGGACAGCTGAGCTCCTACGAGCAGTACTTC	CASSPTGQLSSYEQYF
TRBV18	TRBJ1-2	few	.	TGTGCCAGCTCACGCCCAGGGGCGGATGGCTACACCTTC	CASSRPGADGYTF
TRBV5-5	TRBJ1-2	.	.	TGTGCCAGCAGCCTACGGGGGGCAGGGTATCAGGGCTACACCTTC	CASSLRGAGYQGYTF
TRBV19	TRBJ1-5	.	.	TGTGCCAGTAGTCTGAGACAGGGCAATCAGCCCCAGCATTTT	CASSLRQGNQPQHF
TRBV2	TRBJ1-5	once	TRBD1	TGTGCCAGCAGCCGGGACAGCCCCTATAGCAATCAGCCCCAGCATTTT	CASSRDSPYSNQPQHF
TRBV27	TRBJ2-2	.	.	TGTGCCAGCACCTTACAGCCTTTAAACACCGGGGAGCTGTTTTTT	CASTLQPLNTGELFF
TRBV5-4	TRBJ2-5	.	.	TGTGCCAGCAGCTGGGGGCCTGACAGCCAAGAGACCCAGTACTTC	CASSWGPDSQETQYF
TRBV4-1	TRBJ1-2	.	.	TGCGCCAGCAGCCAAGACAGGGGTCGGGATGGCTACACCTTC	CASSQDRGRDGYTF
TRBV27	TRBJ2-2	few	TRBD2	TGTGCCAGCAGGAAGGCAGCGGGGGGGCCCAAGAACACCGGGGAGCTGTTTTTT	CASRKAAGGPKNTGELFF
TRBV11-2	TRBJ2-7	.	TRBD2	TGTGCCAGCAGCCAACCGGCGGGGGGGACCTACGAGCAGTACTTC	CASSQPAGGTYEQYF
TRBV30	TRBJ1-2	.	TRBD1	TGTGCCTGGGGTGGATTGGCAGGGGGGCTCTATGGCTACACCTTC	CAWGGLAGGLYGYTF
TRBV5-1	TRBJ1-1	.	.	TGCGCCAGCAGCTTGGCAGCGGTGAACACTGAAGCTTTCTTT	CASSLAAVNTEAFF
TRBV5-5	TRBJ1-2	.	TRBD1	TGTGCCAGCAGCTCTCTTCACCGGGACAGGGTTGTAAACTATGGCTACACCTTC	CASSSLHRDRVVNYGYTF
TRBV5-1	TRBJ1-6	.	.	TGCGCCAGCAGCCCAACACAGGGTACTGATTCACCCCTCCACTTT	CASSPTQGTDSPLHF
TRBV5-6	TRBJ1-2	once	TRBD1	TGTGCCAGCAGCTTGGGGTCGGGACAGGGGTTTGGCTACACCTTC	CASSLGSGQGFGYTF
TRBV4-1	TRBJ1-2	.	TRBD1	TGCGCCAGCAGTCCCAGCCCAGGACAGGGGGCCGCCAACTATGGCTACACCTTC	CASSPSPGQGAANYGYTF
TRBV29-1	TRBJ1-1	.	.	TGCAGCGTACTCTTGAGCACTGAAGCTTTCTTT	CSVLLSTEAFF
TRBV3-1/TRBV3-2	TRBJ2-5	.	.	TGTGCCAGCAGCCCTCGGACGGACAACGGAGAGACCCAGTACTTC	CASSPRTDNGETQYF
TRBV7-9	TRBJ2-7	.	TRBD2	TGTGCCAGCAGCTTAGGACTAGCGGGGGAGCAGTACTTC	CASSLGLAGEQYF
TRBV11-2	TRBJ1-3	.	TRBD1	TGTGCCAGCAGCCTCTTGCCCGATTTCTTGACAGGGGGCCCCACGTTT	CASSLLPDFLTGGPTF
TRBV11-3	TRBJ1-1	once	.	TGTGCCAGCAGCTCCAGAGGGGGAACTGAAGCTTTCTTT	CASSSRGGTEAFF